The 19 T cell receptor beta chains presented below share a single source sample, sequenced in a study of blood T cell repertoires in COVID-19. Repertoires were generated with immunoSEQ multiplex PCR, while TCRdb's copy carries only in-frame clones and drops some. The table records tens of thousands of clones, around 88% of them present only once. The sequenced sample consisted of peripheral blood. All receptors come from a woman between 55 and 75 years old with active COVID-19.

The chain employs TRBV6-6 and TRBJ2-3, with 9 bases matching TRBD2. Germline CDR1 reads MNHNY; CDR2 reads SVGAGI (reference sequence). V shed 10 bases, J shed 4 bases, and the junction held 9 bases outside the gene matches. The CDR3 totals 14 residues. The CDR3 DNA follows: TGTGCCACCCGCGGGGGGGCCAGCCCAGATACGCAGTATTTT. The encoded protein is CATRGGASPDTQYF.

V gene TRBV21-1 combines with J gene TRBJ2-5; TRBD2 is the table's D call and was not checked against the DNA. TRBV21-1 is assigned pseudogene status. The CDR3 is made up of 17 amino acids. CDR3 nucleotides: TGTGCCAGCAGCCCCCAGGGAGCGGGGGGGTTGGAAGAGACCCAGTACTTC. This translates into CASSPQGAGGLEETQYF.

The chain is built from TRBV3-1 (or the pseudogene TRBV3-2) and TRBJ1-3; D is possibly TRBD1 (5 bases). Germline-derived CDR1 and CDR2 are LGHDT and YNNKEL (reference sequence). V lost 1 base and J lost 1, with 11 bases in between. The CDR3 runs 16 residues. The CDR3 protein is CASSQGGEVSGNTIYF. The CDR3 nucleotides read TGTGCCAGCAGCCAAGGGGGGGAAGTATCTGGAAACACCATATATTTT.

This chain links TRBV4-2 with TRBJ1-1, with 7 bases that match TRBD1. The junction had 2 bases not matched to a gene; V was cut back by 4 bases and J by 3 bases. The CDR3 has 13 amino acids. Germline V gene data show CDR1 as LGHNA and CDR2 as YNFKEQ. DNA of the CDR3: TGTGCCAGCAGCCGTGACAGGGACACTGAAGCTTTCTTT. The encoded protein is CASSRDRDTEAFF.

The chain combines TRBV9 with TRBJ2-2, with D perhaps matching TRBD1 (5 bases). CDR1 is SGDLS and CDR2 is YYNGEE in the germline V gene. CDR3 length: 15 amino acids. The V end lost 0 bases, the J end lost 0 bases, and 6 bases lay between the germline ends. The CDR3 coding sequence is TGTGCCAGCAGCGTAGCAGGGACGAACACCGGGGAGCTGTTTTTT. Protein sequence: CASSVAGTNTGELFF.

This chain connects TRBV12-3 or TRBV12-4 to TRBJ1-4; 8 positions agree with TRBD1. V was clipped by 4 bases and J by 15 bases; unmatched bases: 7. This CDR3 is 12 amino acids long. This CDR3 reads CASSSGQGRVFF. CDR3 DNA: TGTGCCAGCAGTTCCGGACAGGGTAGGGTGTTTTTT.

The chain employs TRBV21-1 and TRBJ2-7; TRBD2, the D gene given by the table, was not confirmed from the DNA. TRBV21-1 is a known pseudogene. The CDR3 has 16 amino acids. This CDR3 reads CAGSNGGVSEGYEQYF. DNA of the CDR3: TGTGCCGGTTCCAACGGGGGAGTTTCCGAGGGCTACGAGCAGTACTTC.

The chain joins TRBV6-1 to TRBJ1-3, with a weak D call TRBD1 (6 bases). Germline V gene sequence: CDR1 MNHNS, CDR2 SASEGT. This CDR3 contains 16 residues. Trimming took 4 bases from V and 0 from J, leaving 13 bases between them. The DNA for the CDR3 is TGTGCCAGCAGTGGAGGACAGTCCTACTCTGGAAACACCATATATTTT. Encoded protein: CASSGGQSYSGNTIYF.

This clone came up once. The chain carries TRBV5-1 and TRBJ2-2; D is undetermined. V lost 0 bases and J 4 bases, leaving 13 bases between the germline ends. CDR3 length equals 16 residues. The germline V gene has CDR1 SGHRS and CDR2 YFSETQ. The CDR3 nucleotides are TGCGCCAGCAGCTTGGCCAACAGAAAAACCACCGGGGAGCTGTTTTTT. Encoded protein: CASSLANRKTTGELFF.

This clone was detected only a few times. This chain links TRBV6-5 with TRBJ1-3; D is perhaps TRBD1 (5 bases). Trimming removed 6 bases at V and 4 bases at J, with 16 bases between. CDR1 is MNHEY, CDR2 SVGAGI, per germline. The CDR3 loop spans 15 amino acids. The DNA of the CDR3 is TGTGCCAGCAGAATAAGGTCAGGGCCCGGAAACACCATATATTTT. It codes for CASRIRSGPGNTIYF.

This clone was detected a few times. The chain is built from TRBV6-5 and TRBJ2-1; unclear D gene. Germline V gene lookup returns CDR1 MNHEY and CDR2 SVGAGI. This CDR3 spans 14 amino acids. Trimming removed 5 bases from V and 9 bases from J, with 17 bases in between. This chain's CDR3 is CASSQNTISPEQFF. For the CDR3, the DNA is TGTGCCAGCAGTCAGAACACAATTTCCCCTGAGCAGTTCTTC.

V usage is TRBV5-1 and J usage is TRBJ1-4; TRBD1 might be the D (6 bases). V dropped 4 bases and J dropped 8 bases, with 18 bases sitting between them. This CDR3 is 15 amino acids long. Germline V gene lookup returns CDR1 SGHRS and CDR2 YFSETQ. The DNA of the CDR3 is TGCGCCAGCAGCGTCTCCAGGGGATCAGGAGAAAAACTGTTTTTT. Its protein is CASSVSRGSGEKLFF.

DNA for the CDR3: TGCGCCAGCAGCTTACAGGGGGCTCAGTACACTGAAGCTTTCTTT. This gives the protein CASSLQGAQYTEAFF. The J gene is TRBJ1-1, the V gene TRBV5-1; 9 nucleotides match TRBD1. The V gene's germline CDR1 is SGHRS and CDR2 YFSETQ. This CDR3 contains 15 residues. Trimming removed 2 bases from V and 3 bases from J; junction bases left unmatched: 5.

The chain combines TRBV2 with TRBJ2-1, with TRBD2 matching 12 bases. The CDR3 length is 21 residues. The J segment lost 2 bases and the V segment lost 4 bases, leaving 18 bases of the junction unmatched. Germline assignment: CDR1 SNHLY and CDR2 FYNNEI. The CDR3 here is CASSAGPTTSGGPLTYNEQFF. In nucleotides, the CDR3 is TGTGCCAGCAGTGCTGGCCCAACAACTAGCGGGGGGCCACTCACCTACAATGAGCAGTTCTTC.

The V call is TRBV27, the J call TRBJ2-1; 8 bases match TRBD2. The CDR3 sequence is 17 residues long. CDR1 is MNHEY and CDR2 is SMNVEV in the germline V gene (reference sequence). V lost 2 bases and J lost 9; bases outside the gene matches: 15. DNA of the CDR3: TGTGCCAGCAGTTTACGAGGGCGGGGGGTTTCAGTAGGTGAGCAGTTCTTC. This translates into CASSLRGRGVSVGEQFF.

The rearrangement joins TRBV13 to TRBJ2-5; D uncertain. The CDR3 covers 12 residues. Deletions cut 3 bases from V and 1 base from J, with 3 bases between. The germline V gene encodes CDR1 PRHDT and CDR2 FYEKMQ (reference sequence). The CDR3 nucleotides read TGTGCCAGCAGCTTGGCCCAAGAGACCCAGTACTTC. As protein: CASSLAQETQYF.

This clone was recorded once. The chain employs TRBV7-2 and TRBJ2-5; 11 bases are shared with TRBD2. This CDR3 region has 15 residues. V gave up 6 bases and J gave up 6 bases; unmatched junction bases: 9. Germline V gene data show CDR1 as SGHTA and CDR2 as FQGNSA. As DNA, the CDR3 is TGTGCCAGCAGTCCACTAGCGGGGGTAGGAAAGACCCAGTACTTC. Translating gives CASSPLAGVGKTQYF. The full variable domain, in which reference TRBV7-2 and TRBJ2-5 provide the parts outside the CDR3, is GAGVSQSPSNKVTEKGKDVELRCDPISGHTALYWYRQSLGQGLEFLIYFQGNSAPDKSGLPSDRFSAERTGGSVSTLTIQRTQQEDSAVYLCASSPLAGVGKTQYFGPGTRLLVL.

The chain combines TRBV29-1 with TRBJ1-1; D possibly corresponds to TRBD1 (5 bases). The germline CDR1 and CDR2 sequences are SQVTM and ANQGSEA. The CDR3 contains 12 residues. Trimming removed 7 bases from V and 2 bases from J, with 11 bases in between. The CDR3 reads CSARQTNTEAFF. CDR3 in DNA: TGCAGCGCACGACAGACTAACACTGAAGCTTTCTTT.

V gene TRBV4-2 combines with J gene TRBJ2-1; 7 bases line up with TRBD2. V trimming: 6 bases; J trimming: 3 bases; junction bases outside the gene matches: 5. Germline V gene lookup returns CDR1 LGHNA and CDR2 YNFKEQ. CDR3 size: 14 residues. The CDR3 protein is CASRASGNYNEQFF. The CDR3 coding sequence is TGTGCCAGCAGGGCGAGCGGGAACTACAATGAGCAGTTCTTC.